Below are 13 T cell receptor beta chains sequenced from a single sample in a study of CD4 T cells in relation to SARS-CoV-2 and coronaviruses. No cognate antigen is known for these TCRs. Using immunoSEQ multiplex PCR, the repertoire was profiled, and TCRdb retains in-frame clones only, with some absent. This table has about 22,000 clones, 55% to 80% appearing once. Before the COVID-19 pandemic, during about 2010-2018, CD4+ T cells were taken from unexposed donors. After roughly ten days of culture, CD4+ T cells were isolated. The sequencing sample was made of CD4+ T cells from PBMCs, cultured in vitro. Source of these receptors: a human donor in good health.

V usage is TRBV4-2 and J usage is TRBJ2-1; 8 nucleotides align to TRBD2. V was pared by 0 bases and J by 2 bases, with 6 bases of the junction left unmatched. There are 17 residues in the CDR3. Germline V CDR1 and CDR2: LGHNA, YNFKEQ. CDR3 amino acids: CASSQDMTGGPYNEQFF. The CDR3 nucleotides are TGTGCCAGCAGCCAAGATATGACGGGAGGGCCCTACAATGAGCAGTTCTTC.

The V and J genes are TRBV6-1 and TRBJ1-1; possibly TRBD1 for D (6 bases). Trimming stripped 2 bases from V and 7 bases from J, with 14 bases between. The CDR3 has 14 amino acids. Germline V CDR1 and CDR2: MNHNS, SASEGT. CDR3 bases: TGTGCCAGCAGTGAATTCTCAGGGACAATTGAAGCTTTCTTT. This codes for CASSEFSGTIEAFF.

This clone showed up just a few times. The chain employs TRBV5-6 and TRBJ1-3, with 9 nucleotides matching TRBD1. There are 15 residues in the CDR3. Germline V gene data show CDR1 as SGHDT and CDR2 as YYEEEE. V shed 4 bases, J shed 3 bases, and the junction held 5 bases outside the gene matches. CDR3 residues: CASSGTGGYGNTIYF. The DNA of the CDR3 is TGTGCCAGCAGCGGCACAGGGGGCTATGGAAACACCATATATTTT.

This chain uses TRBV3-1 (or the pseudogene TRBV3-2) with TRBJ2-7, with 10 bases that match TRBD1. Germline V gene sequence: CDR1 LGHDT, CDR2 YNNKEL (reference sequence). The CDR3 runs 17 residues. The junction had 7 bases not matched to a gene; V was cut back by 0 bases and J by 2 bases. DNA for the CDR3: TGTGCCAGCAGCCAAGATTGGACAGGGGGAGCCCCCTACGAGCAGTACTTC. Encoded protein: CASSQDWTGGAPYEQYF.

This clone was recorded once. The chain carries TRBV7-9 and TRBJ2-1, with D perhaps TRBD1 (6 bases). Germline CDR1 is SEHNR and CDR2 is FQNEAQ (reference sequence). The CDR3 sequence is 13 residues long. V was clipped by 0 bases and J by 7 bases, with 7 bases between them. CDR3 amino acids: CASSLAGANEQFF. The CDR3 DNA follows: TGTGCCAGCAGCTTAGCGGGGGCTAATGAGCAGTTCTTC.

The V gene is TRBV6-6, the J gene TRBJ1-5; D may be TRBD1 (6 bases). Germline assignment: CDR1 MNHNY and CDR2 SVGAGI (reference sequence). The CDR3 runs to 13 residues. The germline V and J ends were trimmed by 3 bases and 6 bases, with 9 bases remaining between them. CDR3 sequence: CASSYGGLQPQHF. CDR3 DNA sequence: TGTGCCAGCAGTTATGGGGGCCTTCAGCCCCAGCATTTT.

This clone was recorded a few times. The chain has TRBV4-1 and TRBJ2-7, with D possibly TRBD1 on 5 matching bases. Germline CDR1 reads MGHRA; CDR2 reads YSYEKL. Trimming cost V 3 bases and J 7 bases, with 7 bases left between them. CDR3 length: 11 residues. CDR3 sequence: CASSQDKEQYF. CDR3 DNA sequence: TGCGCCAGCAGCCAGGACAAAGAGCAGTACTTC.

V and J are TRBV7-9 and TRBJ2-4; 8 bases line up with TRBD2. The CDR3 spans 16 residues. CDR1 and CDR2 (germline): SEHNR, FQNEAQ (reference sequence). V gave up 3 bases and J gave up 4 bases; unmatched junction bases: 8. The CDR3 region is CASSFSSGSSKNIQYF. In DNA, the CDR3 is TGTGCCAGCAGCTTTTCAAGCGGGAGTTCAAAAAACATTCAGTACTTC.

The chain couples TRBV7-3 to TRBJ1-2; 10 bases agree with TRBD1. The CDR3 contains 17 residues. Per the germline V gene, CDR1 is SGHTA and CDR2 is FQGTGA. The J segment lost 4 bases and the V segment lost 4 bases, leaving 12 bases of the junction unmatched. The CDR3 DNA reads TGTGCCAGCAGCTCAAACCGCCGGGACAGGGGATTCTATGGCTACACCTTC. This sequence encodes CASSSNRRDRGFYGYTF. The full variable domain, its missing parts supplied by reference TRBV7-3 and TRBJ1-2, is GAGVSQTPSNKVTEKGKYVELRCDPISGHTALYWYRQSLGQGPEFLIYFQGTGAADDSGLPNDRFFAVRPEGSVSTLKIQRTERGDSAVYLCASSSNRRDRGFYGYTFGSGTRLTVV.

The chain recombines TRBV6-5 with TRBJ2-5; perhaps TRBD2 as D (6 bases). The CDR3 is 14 amino acids. V was trimmed by 2 bases and J by 4 bases, leaving 11 bases between them. Germline values: CDR1 MNHEY, CDR2 SVGAGI. CDR3 bases: TGTGCCAGCAGTTACGGGGGGTCGGGAGAGACCCAGTACTTC. Its translation is CASSYGGSGETQYF.

The V call is TRBV5-4, the J call TRBJ2-5; tentatively, D is TRBD1 or TRBD2 (5 bases each). V shed 4 bases and J shed 5 bases, with 12 bases lying between them. The CDR3 is 13 residues long. The germline V gene has CDR1 SGHNT and CDR2 YYREEE (reference sequence). The CDR3 reads CASSGDPAETQYF. The CDR3 DNA reads TGTGCCAGCAGCGGGGACCCGGCGGAGACCCAGTACTTC.

The chain joins TRBV7-2 to TRBJ1-4, with 10 bases identical to TRBD1. J was trimmed by 7 bases and V by 4 bases; bases with no gene match: 3. The CDR3 is made up of 14 amino acids. Germline CDR1 and CDR2: SGHTA and FQGNSA. CDR3 DNA: TGTGCCAGCAGCTGGGACAGGGGAAGTGAAAAACTGTTTTTT. Protein sequence: CASSWDRGSEKLFF.

The V gene is TRBV4-1, the J gene TRBJ1-2; the match to TRBD1 covers 12 bases. The CDR3 runs to 18 residues. The V segment lost 2 bases and the J segment 3 bases; nucleotides outside the gene matches: 10. Germline V gives CDR1 MGHRA, CDR2 YSYEKL. DNA for the CDR3: TGCGCCAGCAGCCAATTGGGGACAGGGGGCGTTCGGGACTATGGCTACACCTTC. Amino acids: CASSQLGTGGVRDYGYTF.